One and the same sample provided the 30 T cell receptor beta chains below, sequenced in a study of blood T cells in healthy people across ages. For the second PCR, which ran for 7 to 11 cycles, a sample-barcoded 5' primer and a J-beta primer mix were used. MiXCR was run by TCRdb on the 5' RACE reads, yielding one entry per CDR3 protein. The sample includes fewer than 2,000,000 distinct CDR3 sequences, around 36% of them seen just once. Sequencing used blood. The receptors originated from a woman aged 25 to 39 in good health.

This clonotype was counted only a few times. The chain links TRBV15 to TRBJ2-1; no reliable D call. The length of the CDR3 is 12 residues. Germline V gene sequence: CDR1 LNHNV, CDR2 YYDKDF (reference sequence). V lost 5 bases, J lost 7 bases, and 9 bases lay in between. The CDR3 is CATSSQLNEQFF. The CDR3 DNA sequence: TGTGCCACCAGCTCACAGTTAAATGAGCAGTTCTTC.

V gene TRBV27 combines with J gene TRBJ2-7, with D possibly TRBD1 on 5 matching bases. Germline CDR1 reads MNHEY; CDR2 reads SMNVEV (reference sequence). This CDR3 region has 14 residues. Trimming pared 2 bases from V and 4 bases from J, leaving 12 bases between. The CDR3 coding sequence is TGTGCCAGCAGTTTACGAGTGGGGCCTTACGAGCAGTACTTC. This gives the protein CASSLRVGPYEQYF.

This rearrangement joins TRBV12-3 or TRBV12-4 to TRBJ1-5; no firm D call. This CDR3 comprises 14 residues. V lost 5 bases and J 5 bases, leaving 13 bases between the germline ends. The CDR3 reads CASSRAGSHQPQHF. CDR3 DNA sequence: TGTGCCAGCAGTAGGGCGGGCAGCCATCAGCCCCAGCATTTT.

The V gene is TRBV3-1, the J gene TRBJ2-5; D ambiguous. The J call could be wrong; TRBJ2-7 is a better fit for the DNA end. The CDR3 runs 14 residues. Germline V CDR1 and CDR2: LGHDT, YNNKEL (reference sequence). CDR3 residues: CASSQTPDVGEQYF. The CDR3 region has the DNA TGTGCCAGCAGCCAAACCCCGGATGTCGGCGAGCAGTACTTC.

A note on this clonotype: A read error may be the cause here, since a much bigger clone is one base away. V gene TRBV15 combines with J gene TRBJ2-3; no reliable D call. The CDR3 has 16 amino acids. The germline V and J ends were trimmed by 4 bases and 0 bases, with 14 bases remaining between them. The germline V gene has CDR1 LNHNV and CDR2 YYDKDF (reference sequence). The CDR3 loop is CATSIPSTTSTDTQYF. The CDR3 DNA reads as TGTGCCACCAGCATACCATCTACTACTAGCACAGATACGCAGTATTTT.

This clonotype came up a few times. The gene calls are TRBV18 and TRBJ2-5; TRBD1 matches at 10 bases. The CDR3 totals 16 residues. The germline V gene has CDR1 KGHSH and CDR2 LQKENI. V dropped 3 bases and J dropped 4; count of bases not matched to a gene: 8. The DNA for the CDR3 is TGTGCCAGCTCACCTATGCAGACAGGGGGCAGAGAGACCCAGTACTTC. The encoded protein is CASSPMQTGGRETQYF. Full variable domain (outside the CDR3, taken from reference TRBV18 and TRBJ2-5): NAGVMQNPRHLVRRRGQEARLRCSPMKGHSHVYWYRQLPEEGLKFMVYLQKENIIDESGMPKERFSAEFPKEGPSILRIQQVVRGDSAAYFCASSPMQTGGRETQYFGPGTRLLVL.

The rearrangement joins TRBV19 to TRBJ1-5, with a possible D match to TRBD1 (5 bases). V lost 4 bases and J 5 bases, leaving 21 bases between the germline ends. CDR1 LNHDA and CDR2 SQIVND come from the germline V gene (reference sequence). The CDR3 has 17 residues. The CDR3 region is CASSTEGMALDYQPQHF. For the CDR3, the DNA is TGTGCCAGTAGTACTGAGGGGATGGCTTTGGACTATCAGCCCCAGCATTTT.

V and J are TRBV20-1 and TRBJ2-1, with 7 bases that match TRBD2. V trimming: 5 bases; J trimming: 8 bases; junction bases outside the gene matches: 9. This CDR3 has 13 residues. Germline V gene lookup returns CDR1 DFQATT and CDR2 SNEGSKA (reference sequence). CDR3 coding DNA: TGCAGTGCTCCTACACCGGGGGGTTATGAGCAGTTCTTC. Its translation: CSAPTPGGYEQFF.

This clonotype has only a few counts. The chain employs TRBV19 and TRBJ2-5; perhaps TRBD2 as D (7 bases). Germline values: CDR1 LNHDA, CDR2 SQIVND (reference sequence). The CDR3 loop spans 15 amino acids. The V and J ends lost 7 bases and 2 bases respectively, with 17 bases between them. CDR3 in DNA: TGTGCCAGTAAATCTCGCGGGGGCTTTCAAGAGACCCAGTACTTC. Translating gives CASKSRGGFQETQYF.

The V gene is TRBV4-2, the J gene TRBJ2-1; 9 bases match TRBD2. Germline V gene lookup returns CDR1 LGHNA and CDR2 YNFKEQ. V trimming: 5 bases; J trimming: 7 bases; junction bases outside the gene matches: 9. The CDR3 extends over 15 amino acids. CDR3 region: CASSNTRGGGNEQFF. The CDR3 DNA sequence: TGTGCCAGCAGCAATACGCGGGGGGGAGGAAATGAGCAGTTCTTC.

This clonotype was counted at least ten times. V usage is TRBV7-2 and J usage is TRBJ2-1, with 9 bases matching TRBD2. From germline, CDR1 is SGHTA and CDR2 FQGNSA. With 5 bases clipped from V and 8 bases from J, the junction kept 10 bases outside the gene matches. CDR3 length: 15 residues. This chain's CDR3 is CASSLQRGAPHEQFF. Here the CDR3 DNA reads TGTGCCAGCAGCCTGCAGCGGGGGGCCCCCCATGAGCAGTTCTTC.

With regard to this clonotype: This may stem from a read error, because a much larger clone lies one nucleotide away. The chain uses TRBV4-1 and TRBJ2-1; a possible D gene is TRBD2 (5 bases). The CDR3 runs 15 residues. Germline V CDR1 and CDR2: MGHRA, YSYEKL. The CDR3 nucleotides are TGCGCCAGCAGCCAAGAGGGGAGCTCCTACGATGAGCAGTTCTTC. Amino acid sequence: CASSQEGSSYDEQFF.

At least ten counts were recorded for this clonotype. The chain links TRBV4-1 to TRBJ1-2; maybe TRBD1 (6 bases). V lost 4 bases and J lost 4, with 10 bases in between. The CDR3 runs to 13 residues. Germline loops: CDR1 MGHRA, CDR2 YSYEKL. CDR3 region: CASSRGQSYGYTF. The CDR3 DNA sequence: TGCGCCAGCAGCCGCGGACAGTCCTATGGCTACACCTTC.

Ten or more counts support this clonotype. The rearrangement joins TRBV4-1 to TRBJ1-5, with D perhaps matching TRBD1 (5 bases). Germline lookup yields CDR1 MGHRA and CDR2 YSYEKL. The CDR3 has 17 amino acids. V dropped 4 bases and J dropped 3 bases, with 19 bases sitting between them. The CDR3 nucleotides are TGCGCCAGCAGCCCACACCAGACCGGGGGAGCCAATCAGCCCCAGCATTTT. Translated: CASSPHQTGGANQPQHF.

The V gene is TRBV20-1, the J gene TRBJ2-5; D gene uncertain. With the DNA end fitting TRBJ2-1 better, the J assignment may be wrong. Germline V gene data show CDR1 as DFQATT and CDR2 as SNEGSKA (reference sequence). The CDR3 is made up of 17 amino acids. The chain's CDR3 is CSAMGSGNVGPQETQFF. The CDR3 DNA follows: TGCAGTGCTATGGGTTCGGGTAACGTAGGTCCCCAAGAGACCCAGTTCTTC.

This rearrangement joins TRBV20-1 to TRBJ1-5, with 10 bases aligning to TRBD1. From germline, CDR1 is DFQATT and CDR2 SNEGSKA (reference sequence). The CDR3 covers 15 residues. V lost 4 bases and J lost 6; bases outside the gene matches: 9. The CDR3 nucleotides read TGCAGTGCTATCCCGGGACAGGGGAAATCTCAGCCCCAGCATTTT. This translates into CSAIPGQGKSQPQHF.

This clonotype was counted at least ten times. One end of the junction is discordant with germline, which a read error may explain. The chain recombines TRBV18 with TRBJ2-5; 7 positions agree with TRBD1. The CDR3 totals 14 residues. Germline V CDR1 and CDR2: KGHSH, LQKENI. CDR3 nucleotides: TGTGCCAGCTCTCCACAGGGGCTCCAAGAGACCCAGTACTTC. Translation gives CASSPQGLQETQYF.

The V call is TRBV6-5, the J call TRBJ1-5; D unresolved. CDR1 MNHEY and CDR2 SVGAGI come from the germline V gene. The CDR3 length is 13 residues. Deletions cut 6 bases from V and 4 bases from J, with 10 bases between. The DNA of the CDR3 is TGTGCCAGCAGCCGAAGCCGGAATCAGCCCCAGCATTTT. Amino acid sequence: CASSRSRNQPQHF.

CDR3 in amino acids: CASSQAVSYNEQFF. The DNA of the CDR3 is TGTGCCAGCAGCCAGGCGGTCTCCTACAATGAGCAGTTCTTC. The chain combines TRBV3-1 with TRBJ2-1, with D hard to call. Germline V gene sequence: CDR1 LGHDT, CDR2 YNNKEL (reference sequence). This CDR3 spans 14 amino acids. V was clipped by 3 bases and J by 0 bases, with 6 bases between them.

The V gene is TRBV2, the J gene TRBJ1-2; 10 bases agree with TRBD1. CDR3 length equals 15 residues. Germline loops: CDR1 SNHLY, CDR2 FYNNEI. The J segment lost 5 bases and the V segment lost 2 bases, leaving 5 bases of the junction unmatched. DNA of the CDR3: TGTGCCAGCAGTGAATCTAGGACAGGGGGTTATGGCTACACCTTC. Residues: CASSESRTGGYGYTF.

The sample holds a few counts of this clonotype. V and J are TRBV27 and TRBJ2-7, with TRBD2 as a possible D gene (6 bases). CDR1 MNHEY and CDR2 SMNVEV come from the germline V gene (reference sequence). The CDR3 is made up of 15 amino acids. V lost 3 bases and J 1 base, leaving 13 bases between the germline ends. The CDR3 loop is CASSLSGEVSYEQYF. Written as DNA, the CDR3 is TGTGCCAGCAGTTTGTCGGGGGAGGTATCCTACGAGCAGTACTTC.

This clonotype is a singleton in its sample. The chain links TRBV20-1 to TRBJ2-1; tentatively, D is TRBD1 or TRBD2 (5 bases each). The CDR3 sequence is 11 residues long. Germline V gene lookup returns CDR1 DFQATT and CDR2 SNEGSKA (reference sequence). The V and J ends lost 3 bases and 13 bases respectively, with 13 bases between them. In nucleotides, the CDR3 is TGCAGTGCTAGCGAGGGGTTTGACCAGTTCTTC. This gives the protein CSASEGFDQFF.

The chain couples TRBV14 to TRBJ2-1; a weak D match, TRBD2 (6 bases). Germline V gene data show CDR1 as SGHDN and CDR2 as FVKESK. The ends were cut back, 8 bases at V and 6 bases at J, with 17 bases in the middle. This CDR3 is 14 amino acids long. The CDR3: CASSRPEGLNEQFF. The CDR3 DNA follows: TGTGCCAGCTCCCGACCGGAGGGCCTCAATGAGCAGTTCTTC.

This clonotype was detected only a few times. The J gene is TRBJ2-1, the V gene TRBV5-1; 9 bases are a match to TRBD2. The CDR3 runs to 15 residues. Germline trimming cut 0 bases from V and 7 bases from J; bases unmatched to any gene: 5. Germline V lookup: CDR1 SGHRS, CDR2 YFSETQ. The CDR3 nucleotides are TGCGCCAGCAGCTTGGTAGCGGGAGATCGAAATGAGCAGTTCTTC. Translated: CASSLVAGDRNEQFF.

This chain connects TRBV3-1 to TRBJ2-5; a possible D gene is TRBD2 (5 bases). The CDR3 length is 16 residues. Germline V lookup: CDR1 LGHDT, CDR2 YNNKEL (reference sequence). Trimming removed 4 bases at V and 1 base at J, with 16 bases between. The DNA of the CDR3 is TGTGCCAGCAGCCCTAAAGACCGGGGAACCCAAGAGACCCAGTACTTC. It encodes CASSPKDRGTQETQYF.

The chain carries TRBV28 and TRBJ2-7; D might be TRBD1 (6 bases). This CDR3 comprises 15 residues. V was cut by 5 bases and J by 3 bases, with 17 bases left in between. Germline assignment: CDR1 MDHEN and CDR2 SYDVKM. The CDR3: CASSTIPQGYYEQYF. The CDR3 bases are TGTGCCAGCAGTACCATCCCACAGGGATACTACGAGCAGTACTTC.

This clonotype has more than one count but fewer than ten. The V call is TRBV10-3, the J call TRBJ2-5, with TRBD2 as a possible D gene (5 bases). Germline V lookup: CDR1 ENHRY, CDR2 SYGVKD. The CDR3 has 14 residues. Trimming cost V 2 bases and J 5 bases, with 12 bases left between them. The CDR3 spells CAISEVFRGETQYF. CDR3 coding DNA: TGTGCCATCAGTGAGGTATTCCGAGGGGAGACCCAGTACTTC.

The chain links TRBV20-1 to TRBJ2-4; tentatively, D is TRBD1 or TRBD2 (5 bases each). The CDR3 totals 14 residues. Germline values: CDR1 DFQATT, CDR2 SNEGSKA (reference sequence). V shed 0 bases and J shed 1 base, with 7 bases lying between them. For the CDR3, the DNA is TGCAGTGCTAGAGAGGGGGAGGCCAAAAACATTCAGTACTTC. Protein: CSAREGEAKNIQYF.

The genes are TRBV20-1 and TRBJ2-7; 13 positions agree with TRBD2. V was clipped by 6 bases and J by 3 bases; unmatched bases: 17. The CDR3 extends over 18 amino acids. Per the germline V gene, CDR1 is DFQATT and CDR2 is SNEGSKA (reference sequence). This CDR3 reads CSAQIGELAGGRGYEQYF. CDR3 bases: TGCAGTGCCCAGATCGGGGAACTAGCGGGGGGGCGAGGCTACGAGCAGTACTTC.

The V call is TRBV11-3, the J call TRBJ2-1; D is perhaps TRBD1 (6 bases). Per germline, CDR1 SGHNT and CDR2 YENEEA. The CDR3 is 14 amino acids. V lost 1 base and J lost 9, with 13 bases in between. The CDR3 coding sequence is TGTGCCAGCAGCTTAGTAGGCAGGGGATCTGAGCAGTTCTTC. Protein product: CASSLVGRGSEQFF. Full variable domain (remainder filled in from reference TRBV11-3 and TRBJ2-1): EAGVVQSPRYKIIEKKQPVAFWCNPISGHNTLYWYLQNLGQGPELLIRYENEEAVDDSQLPKDRFSAERLKGVDSTLKIQPAELGDSAVYLCASSLVGRGSEQFFGPGTRLTVL.